Following are 15 T cell receptor beta chains from one sample sequenced in a study of OX40 agonist ivuxolimab in advanced cancers. The table came from immunoSEQ multiplex PCR; TCRdb's copy has only in-frame clones and leaves some out. The data contain about 88,000 clones, around 85% of them seen just once; the ten biggest clones take up 0.2% to 0.25%. The material was CD4+ or CD8+ T cells sorted from blood, obtained in a trial of the OX40 agonist ivuxolimab. These receptors all come from an adult with an advanced solid tumor such as melanoma, head and neck, liver or kidney cancer.

This clone was seen once. The genes are TRBV7-2 and TRBJ1-2; D is undetermined. This CDR3 spans 17 amino acids. Germline V CDR1 and CDR2: SGHTA, FQGNSA. V dropped 0 bases and J dropped 0 bases, with 14 bases sitting between them. CDR3 loop: CASSLAAASSSNYGYTF. CDR3 nucleotide sequence: TGTGCCAGCAGCTTAGCCGCGGCTTCCTCTTCTAACTATGGCTACACCTTC.

This rearrangement joins TRBV15 to TRBJ2-1, with 9 bases that match TRBD1. V trimming: 5 bases; J trimming: 4 bases; junction bases outside the gene matches: 6. The CDR3 totals 15 residues. Looked up from germline, CDR1 is LNHNV and CDR2 is YYDKDF (reference sequence). CDR3 amino acids: CATSGGQGTYNEQFF. The DNA of the CDR3 is TGTGCCACCAGCGGAGGACAGGGGACATACAATGAGCAGTTCTTC.

The V and J genes are TRBV6-5 and TRBJ1-2, with no clear D. The CDR3 sequence is 12 residues long. Germline CDR1 reads MNHEY; CDR2 reads SVGAGI. Trimming took off 8 bases at V and 2 bases at J, with 9 bases between the two ends. For the CDR3, the DNA is TGTGCCAGCCGTTTGGAAAACTATGGCTACACCTTC. Its protein is CASRLENYGYTF.

The chain couples TRBV5-6 to TRBJ1-6; D gene unclear. This CDR3 is built from 14 residues. Trimming left V 2 bases short and J 6 bases short, with 9 bases between. Germline V gene lookup returns CDR1 SGHDT and CDR2 YYEEEE. This CDR3 reads CASSLTLTNSPLHF. The CDR3 DNA reads as TGTGCCAGCAGCTTAACTCTGACTAATTCACCCCTCCACTTT.

The V and J genes are TRBV27 and TRBJ1-1; TRBD1 is a possible D gene (6 bases). Deletions cut 3 bases from V and 2 bases from J, with 7 bases between. The CDR3 loop spans 13 amino acids. Germline assignment: CDR1 MNHEY and CDR2 SMNVEV (reference sequence). The CDR3 loop reads CASSFGGNTEAFF. CDR3 DNA: TGTGCCAGCAGTTTCGGGGGCAACACTGAAGCTTTCTTT.

The chain links TRBV2 to TRBJ1-1, with D perhaps TRBD1 (6 bases). The length of the CDR3 is 15 residues. The germline gives CDR1 SNHLY, CDR2 FYNNEI. The V and J ends lost 6 bases and 10 bases respectively, with 24 bases between them. CDR3 nucleotide sequence: TGTGCCAGCAGGACCTTGGACAGAACCGGAGGGGCAGCTTTCTTT. It codes for CASRTLDRTGGAAFF.

V gene TRBV14 combines with J gene TRBJ1-2; D might be TRBD1 (6 bases). This CDR3 is 13 amino acids long. Trimming stripped 1 base from V and 9 bases from J, with 12 bases between. Germline CDR1 is SGHDN and CDR2 is FVKESK. CDR3: CASSQVRGQRYTF. The CDR3 bases are TGTGCCAGCAGCCAAGTAAGAGGACAGCGCTACACCTTC.

In nucleotides, the CDR3 is TGCAGCGTTGGGCGACAGATTATGAACACTGAAGCTTTCTTT. Its translation: CSVGRQIMNTEAFF. The chain carries TRBV29-1 and TRBJ1-1, with D possibly being TRBD1 (5 bases). This CDR3 spans 14 amino acids. Trimming shortened V by 4 bases and J by 0 bases, and 12 bases separated the two germline ends. Per germline, CDR1 SQVTM and CDR2 ANQGSEA.

The rearrangement links TRBV30 to TRBJ2-1; D is perhaps TRBD2 (6 bases). V shed 1 base and J shed 9 bases, with 19 bases lying between them. The germline V gene has CDR1 GTSNPN and CDR2 SVGIG (reference sequence). CDR3 length: 15 amino acids. CDR3 DNA: TGTGCCTGGAGTGCGGGACTCCCCTTGGGGGGTGAGCAGTTCTTC. Its protein product is CAWSAGLPLGGEQFF. Using reference TRBV30 and TRBJ2-1 for the parts outside the CDR3, the full variable domain is SQTIHQWPATLVQPVGSPLSLECTVEGTSNPNLYWYRQAAGRGLQLLFYSVGIGQISSEVPQNLSASRPQDRQFILSSKKLLLSDSGFYLCAWSAGLPLGGEQFFGPGTRLTVL.

To note about this clone: Germline and junction disagree at one end, which may indicate a read error. This chain connects TRBV18 to TRBJ1-1; D not resolved. The CDR3 length is 15 residues. Germline V gene sequence: CDR1 KGHSH, CDR2 LQKENI. This CDR3 reads CASSPPNRLNAEAFF. The CDR3 coding sequence is TGTGCCAGCTCACCACCTAACAGACTGAACGCTGAAGCTTTCTTT.

The V gene is TRBV19, the J gene TRBJ2-7; weak D call: TRBD1 (5 bases). V dropped 3 bases and J dropped 6 bases, with 9 bases sitting between them. The length of the CDR3 is 12 residues. CDR1 LNHDA and CDR2 SQIVND come from the germline V gene (reference sequence). This CDR3 is CASSIEGVEQYF. DNA for the CDR3: TGTGCCAGTAGTATTGAAGGGGTCGAGCAGTACTTC.

In its sample, this clone was seen a few times. This sequence joins TRBV6-4 and TRBJ1-5; TRBD1 agrees at 9 bases. With V trimmed by 7 bases and J by 5 bases, 9 bases remained unmatched. This CDR3 contains 15 residues. The V gene's germline CDR1 is MRHNA and CDR2 SNTAGT. CDR3: CASIRETGGHQPQHF. CDR3 DNA sequence: TGTGCCAGCATAAGGGAAACAGGGGGCCATCAGCCCCAGCATTTT.

V usage is TRBV5-1 and J usage is TRBJ1-4, with 10 bases lining up with TRBD1. The germline V gene encodes CDR1 SGHRS and CDR2 YFSETQ. V lost 10 bases to trimming and J lost 3 bases; unmatched junction nucleotides: 9. The CDR3 has 15 residues. CDR3 protein: CARRADRGPNEKLFF. The CDR3 DNA reads TGCGCCCGACGTGCAGACAGGGGGCCTAATGAAAAACTGTTTTTT.

In regard to this clone: Relative to the germline gene, one junction end is altered; a read error may explain this. Other nucleotide sequences in the sample specify the same CDR3. The J gene is TRBJ1-2, the V gene TRBV6-1, with 8 bases that match TRBD1. Germline CDR1 MNHNS, CDR2 SASEGT. This CDR3 is built from 13 residues. The CDR3 DNA follows: TGCGCCAGCAGAGCGACAGGGGCTCGCGGCTACACCTTC. Protein sequence: CASRATGARGYTF.

The gene calls are TRBV5-5 and TRBJ2-7; perhaps TRBD1 as D (5 bases). Germline CDR1 is SGHKS and CDR2 is YYEKEE (reference sequence). Trimming took off 2 bases at V and 4 bases at J, with 16 bases between the two ends. This CDR3 spans 15 amino acids. CDR3 DNA: TGTGCCAGCAGCTTAGTCCAGGGCGAGTGGTACGAGCAGTACTTC. It codes for CASSLVQGEWYEQYF.